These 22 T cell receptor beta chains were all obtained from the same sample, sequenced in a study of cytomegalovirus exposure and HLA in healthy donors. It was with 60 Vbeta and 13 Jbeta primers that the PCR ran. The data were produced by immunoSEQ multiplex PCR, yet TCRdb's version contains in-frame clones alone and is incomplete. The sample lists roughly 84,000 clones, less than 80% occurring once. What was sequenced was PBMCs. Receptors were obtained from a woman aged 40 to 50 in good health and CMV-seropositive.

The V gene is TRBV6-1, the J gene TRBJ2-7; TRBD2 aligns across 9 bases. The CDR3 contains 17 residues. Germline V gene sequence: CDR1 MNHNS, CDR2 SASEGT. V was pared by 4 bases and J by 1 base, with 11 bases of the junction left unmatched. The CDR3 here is CASSARGGLAYSYEQYF. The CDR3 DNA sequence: TGTGCCAGCAGTGCCAGGGGGGGACTAGCTTATTCCTACGAGCAGTACTTC.

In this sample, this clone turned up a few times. CDR3 in amino acids: CASSLLGILGNYGYTF. DNA for the CDR3: TGTGCCAGCAGCTTGTTGGGCATCCTCGGTAACTATGGCTACACCTTC. V and J are TRBV5-5 and TRBJ1-2; unclear D gene. This CDR3 spans 16 amino acids. Germline CDR1 is SGHKS and CDR2 is YYEKEE (reference sequence). With 1 base removed from V and 1 base from J, the gap between germline ends came to 14 bases.

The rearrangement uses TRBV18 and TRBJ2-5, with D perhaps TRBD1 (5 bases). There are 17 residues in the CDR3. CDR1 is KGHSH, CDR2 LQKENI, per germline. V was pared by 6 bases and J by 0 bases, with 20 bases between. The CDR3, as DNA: TGTGCCAGCTCCAGACAGCCACCTATGGTGTACCAAGAGACCCAGTACTTC. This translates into CASSRQPPMVYQETQYF.

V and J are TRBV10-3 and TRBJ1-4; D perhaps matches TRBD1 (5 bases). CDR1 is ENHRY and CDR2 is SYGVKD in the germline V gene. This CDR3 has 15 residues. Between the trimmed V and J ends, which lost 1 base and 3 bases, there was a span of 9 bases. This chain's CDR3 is CAISELGGPNEKLFF. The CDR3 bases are TGTGCCATCAGTGAGTTGGGGGGACCTAATGAAAAACTGTTTTTT.

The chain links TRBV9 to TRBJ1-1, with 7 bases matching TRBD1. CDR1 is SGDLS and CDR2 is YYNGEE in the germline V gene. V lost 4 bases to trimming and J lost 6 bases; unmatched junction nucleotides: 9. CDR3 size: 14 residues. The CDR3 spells CASSNGDRASEAFF. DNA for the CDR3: TGTGCCAGCAGCAATGGTGACAGGGCATCTGAAGCTTTCTTT.

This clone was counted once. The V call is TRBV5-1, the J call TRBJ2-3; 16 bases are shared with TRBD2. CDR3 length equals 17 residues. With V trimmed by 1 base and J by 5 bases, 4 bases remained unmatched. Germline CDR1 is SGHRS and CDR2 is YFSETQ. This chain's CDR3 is CASSLPGLAGGGDTQYF. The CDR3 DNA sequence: TGCGCCAGCAGCTTGCCGGGACTAGCGGGAGGGGGAGATACGCAGTATTTT.

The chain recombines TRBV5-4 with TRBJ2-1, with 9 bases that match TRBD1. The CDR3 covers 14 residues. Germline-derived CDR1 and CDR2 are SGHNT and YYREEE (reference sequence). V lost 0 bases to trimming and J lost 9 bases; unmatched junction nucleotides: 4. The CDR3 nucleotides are TGTGCCAGCAGCTTGGGACAGGGGGAGGGTGAGCAGTTCTTC. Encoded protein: CASSLGQGEGEQFF.

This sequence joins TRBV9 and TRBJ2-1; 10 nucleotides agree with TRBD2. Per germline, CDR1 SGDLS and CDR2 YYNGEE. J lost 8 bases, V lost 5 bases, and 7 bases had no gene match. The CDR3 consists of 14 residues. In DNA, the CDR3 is TGTGCCAGCAGTAGGGCTAGCGGGAGTTATGAGCAGTTCTTC. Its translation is CASSRASGSYEQFF.

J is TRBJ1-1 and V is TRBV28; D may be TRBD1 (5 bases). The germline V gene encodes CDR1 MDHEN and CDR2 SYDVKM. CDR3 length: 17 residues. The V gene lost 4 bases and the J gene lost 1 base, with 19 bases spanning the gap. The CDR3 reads CASSSHQTTGGNTEAFF. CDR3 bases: TGTGCCAGCAGTTCGCACCAAACTACAGGTGGGAACACTGAAGCTTTCTTT.

The chain's CDR3 is CASSSGTGVRYTF. CDR3 DNA: TGTGCCAGCAGCTCAGGGACAGGGGTTCGCTACACCTTC. V gene TRBV7-2 combines with J gene TRBJ1-2; 10 bases match TRBD1. CDR3 length: 13 amino acids. Germline CDR1 and CDR2: SGHTA and FQGNSA. The V gene end was trimmed by 4 bases and the J gene end by 9 bases; junction bases not matched to a gene: 5. Based on the CDR3 plus reference TRBV7-2 and TRBJ1-2, the full variable domain is GAGVSQSPSNKVTEKGKDVELRCDPISGHTALYWYRQSLGQGLEFLIYFQGNSAPDKSGLPSDRFSAERTGGSVSTLTIQRTQQEDSAVYLCASSSGTGVRYTFGSGTRLTVV.

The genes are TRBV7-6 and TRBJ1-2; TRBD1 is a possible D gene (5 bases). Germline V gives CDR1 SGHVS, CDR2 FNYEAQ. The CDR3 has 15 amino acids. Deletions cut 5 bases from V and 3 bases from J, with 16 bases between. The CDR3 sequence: CASSPIRGGDYGYTF. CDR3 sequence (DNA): TGTGCCAGCAGCCCAATTCGGGGGGGGGACTATGGCTACACCTTC.

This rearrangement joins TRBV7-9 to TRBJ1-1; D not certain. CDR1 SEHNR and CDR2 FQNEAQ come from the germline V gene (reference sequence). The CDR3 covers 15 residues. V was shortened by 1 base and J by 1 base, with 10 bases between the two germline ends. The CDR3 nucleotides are TGTGCCAGCAGCTTAGTCAGACTGACGAACACTGAAGCTTTCTTT. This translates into CASSLVRLTNTEAFF.

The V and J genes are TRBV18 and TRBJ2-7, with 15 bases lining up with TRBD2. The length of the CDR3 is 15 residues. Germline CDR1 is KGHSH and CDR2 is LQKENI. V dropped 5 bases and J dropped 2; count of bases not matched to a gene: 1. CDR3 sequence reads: CASSGLAGGPYEQYF. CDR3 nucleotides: TGTGCCAGCTCAGGACTAGCGGGAGGGCCCTACGAGCAGTACTTC.

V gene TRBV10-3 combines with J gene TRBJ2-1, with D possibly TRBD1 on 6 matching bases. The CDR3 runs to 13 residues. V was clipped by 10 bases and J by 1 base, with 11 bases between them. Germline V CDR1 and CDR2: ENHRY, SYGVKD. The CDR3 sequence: CATGDNSYNEQFF. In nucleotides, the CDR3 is TGTGCCACCGGGGACAATTCCTACAATGAGCAGTTCTTC.

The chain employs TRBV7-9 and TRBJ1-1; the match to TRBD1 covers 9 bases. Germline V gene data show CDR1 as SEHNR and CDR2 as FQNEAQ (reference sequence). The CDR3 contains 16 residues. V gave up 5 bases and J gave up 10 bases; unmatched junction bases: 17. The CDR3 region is CASSPEKIYRGRVAFF. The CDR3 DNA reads TGTGCCAGCAGCCCCGAGAAGATTTACAGGGGGCGCGTAGCTTTCTTT.

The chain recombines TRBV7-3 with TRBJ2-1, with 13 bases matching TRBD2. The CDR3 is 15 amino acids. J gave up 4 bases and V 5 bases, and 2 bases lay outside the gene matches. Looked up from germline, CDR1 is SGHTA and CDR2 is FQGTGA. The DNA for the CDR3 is TGTGCCAGCAGCGCGGGACTAGCGGGATACAATGAGCAGTTCTTC. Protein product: CASSAGLAGYNEQFF.

Here the CDR3 reads CASSGGLAGGTDTQYF. CDR3 nucleotides: TGTGCCAGCTCCGGGGGACTAGCGGGAGGCACAGATACGCAGTATTTT. The chain is built from TRBV18 and TRBJ2-3; TRBD2 agrees at 14 bases. J was trimmed by 1 base and V by 6 bases; bases with no gene match: 3. Germline V gene data show CDR1 as KGHSH and CDR2 as LQKENI. There are 16 residues in the CDR3.

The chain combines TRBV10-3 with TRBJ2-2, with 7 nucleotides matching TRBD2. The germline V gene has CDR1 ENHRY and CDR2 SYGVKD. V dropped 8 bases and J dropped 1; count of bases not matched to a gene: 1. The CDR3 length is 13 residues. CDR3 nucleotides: TGTGCCATCCTAGCGGAGAACACCGGGGAGCTGTTTTTT. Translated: CAILAENTGELFF.

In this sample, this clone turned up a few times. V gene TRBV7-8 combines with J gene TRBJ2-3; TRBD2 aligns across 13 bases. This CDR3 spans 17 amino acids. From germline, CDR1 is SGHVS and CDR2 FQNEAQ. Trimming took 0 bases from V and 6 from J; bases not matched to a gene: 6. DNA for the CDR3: TGTGCCAGCAGCTTAGCCAGGACTAGCGGGAGAGGGGATACGCAGTATTTT. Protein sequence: CASSLARTSGRGDTQYF.

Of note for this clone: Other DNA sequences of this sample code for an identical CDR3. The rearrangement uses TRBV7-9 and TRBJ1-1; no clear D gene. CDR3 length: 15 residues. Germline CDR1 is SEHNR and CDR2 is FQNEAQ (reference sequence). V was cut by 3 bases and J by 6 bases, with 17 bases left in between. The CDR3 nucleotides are TGTGCCAGCAGCTTTGAGGGCCAGACCGGTCCTGAAGCTTTCTTT. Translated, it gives CASSFEGQTGPEAFF.

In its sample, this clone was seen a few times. The CDR3 loop is CASSPGLGDDGELFF. The DNA of the CDR3 is TGTGCCAGCAGTCCGGGACTTGGCGATGACGGGGAGCTGTTTTTT. J is TRBJ2-2 and V is TRBV18, with D maybe TRBD2 (6 bases). The CDR3 extends over 15 amino acids. V lost 8 bases to trimming and J lost 7 bases, with 20 bases between them. Germline V CDR1 and CDR2: KGHSH, LQKENI.

This chain's CDR3 is CASSPRTGMNTEAFF. The CDR3 DNA follows: TGTGCCAGCAGTCCGAGGACAGGAATGAACACTGAAGCTTTCTTT. This chain connects TRBV27 to TRBJ1-1; 7 bases agree with TRBD1. V lost 5 bases to trimming and J lost 0 bases; unmatched junction nucleotides: 6. CDR1 and CDR2 from the germline V gene are MNHEY and SMNVEV (reference sequence). The CDR3 is 15 amino acids.